One sample yielded the 13 T cell receptor beta chains listed below, sequenced in a study of blood T cell repertoires in COVID-19 (dated by TCRdb to the early 2020s). The receptor library was made with the immunoSEQ multiplex PCR assay. Held by TCRdb, this immuneACCESS table contains in-frame sequences only and omits some clones. Under half of the omission traces to an unresolved V gene where checked; the cause of the rest is unknown. The sample table records some 170,000 clones; 75% to 90% of these occur just once. About 7% of the sample is taken by the ten largest. Input material: peripheral blood. Receptors originate from a woman in her forties with COVID-19, enrolled during active disease.

The chain has TRBV6-4 and TRBJ2-1, with D tentatively TRBD2 (6 bases). CDR3 length: 14 residues. CDR1 is MRHNA, CDR2 SNTAGT, per germline. V was shortened by 4 bases and J by 2 bases, with 9 bases between the two germline ends. In DNA, the CDR3 is TGTGCCAGCAGTGCCGCGGGGCCCTACAATGAGCAGTTCTTC. It translates to CASSAAGPYNEQFF.

The chain combines TRBV4-2 with TRBJ2-1; 15 nucleotides match TRBD2. The CDR3 has 17 residues. The junction had 9 bases not matched to a gene; V was cut back by 4 bases and J by 8 bases. Germline CDR1 is LGHNA and CDR2 is YNFKEQ. The CDR3 region is CASSLGSGTSGRYEQFF. CDR3 coding DNA: TGTGCCAGCAGCCTTGGAAGTGGGACTAGCGGGAGGTATGAGCAGTTCTTC.

The chain joins TRBV5-1 to TRBJ1-1, with 7 bases fitting TRBD1. Germline V gene data show CDR1 as SGHRS and CDR2 as YFSETQ. J was trimmed by 2 bases and V by 0 bases; bases with no gene match: 4. There are 15 residues in the CDR3. The CDR3 region is CASSLEGAENTEAFF. The CDR3 bases are TGCGCCAGCAGCTTGGAGGGGGCAGAAAACACTGAAGCTTTCTTT. The variable domain in full, with the rest retrieved from reference TRBV5-1 and TRBJ1-1, is KAGVTQTPRYLIKTRGQQVTLSCSPISGHRSVSWYQQTPGQGLQFLFEYFSETQRNKGNFPGRFSGRQFSNSRSEMNVSTLELGDSALYLCASSLEGAENTEAFFGQGTRLTVV.

The rearrangement joins TRBV7-9 to TRBJ1-1; 7 positions match TRBD1. The CDR3 is made up of 17 amino acids. CDR1 is SEHNR, CDR2 FQNEAQ, per germline (reference sequence). Losses at the gene ends were 2 bases for V and 10 bases for J; bases not matched to a gene: 19. CDR3 sequence: CASSLTDPGTAPYGAFF. CDR3 nucleotide sequence: TGTGCCAGCAGCTTAACTGATCCGGGGACAGCCCCCTATGGAGCTTTCTTT.

This clone was seen just once. This rearrangement joins TRBV28 to TRBJ1-5; weak D call: TRBD1 (5 bases). Germline loops: CDR1 MDHEN, CDR2 SYDVKM. The CDR3 consists of 17 residues. V was clipped by 3 bases and J by 4 bases, with 19 bases between them. This CDR3 reads CASSLDSRGVMNQPQHF. The CDR3 DNA sequence: TGTGCCAGCAGTTTGGATAGCCGGGGGGTAATGAATCAGCCCCAGCATTTT.

In its sample, this clone was seen a few times. This chain links TRBV11-1 with TRBJ2-2; tentative D call: TRBD1 (5 bases). CDR1 and CDR2 (germline): SGHAT, FQDESV (reference sequence). Trimming took off 2 bases at V and 6 bases at J, with 16 bases between the two ends. The CDR3 runs 16 residues. The CDR3 reads CASSLRQGLVPGELFF. The CDR3 region has the DNA TGTGCCAGCAGCTTAAGGCAGGGCTTAGTTCCCGGGGAGCTGTTTTTT. Combining the CDR3 with reference TRBV11-1 and TRBJ2-2 gives the whole variable domain EAEVAQSPRYKITEKSQAVAFWCDPISGHATLYWYRQILGQGPELLVQFQDESVVDDSQLPKDRFSAERLKGVDSTLKIQPAELGDSAMYLCASSLRQGLVPGELFFGEGSRLTVL.

CDR3 bases: TGTGCCAGCAGCTTAGTAGGGGATGACACTGAAGCTTTCTTT. It codes for CASSLVGDDTEAFF. V and J are TRBV7-6 and TRBJ1-1; TRBD1 is a possible D gene (5 bases). Germline V CDR1 and CDR2: SGHVS, FNYEAQ. The CDR3 is 14 amino acids. V lost 1 base, J lost 3 bases, and 9 bases lay in between.

In its sample, this clone was seen a few times. The genes are TRBV5-1 and TRBJ2-5, with D possibly matching TRBD1 (6 bases). The germline V gene encodes CDR1 SGHRS and CDR2 YFSETQ. Trimming took off 2 bases at V and 5 bases at J, with 10 bases between the two ends. The CDR3 is 13 residues long. This chain's CDR3 is CASSFRTDETQYF. The CDR3 DNA follows: TGCGCCAGCAGCTTCAGGACAGACGAGACCCAGTACTTC.

CDR3 coding DNA: TGTGCCAGCAGCTTGGAGGCGCGGAGACAGGGGATTGCCGAGCAGTACTTC. Translation: CASSLEARRQGIAEQYF. The rearrangement links TRBV5-5 to TRBJ2-7, with 8 bases aligning to TRBD1. This CDR3 spans 17 amino acids. The germline gives CDR1 SGHKS, CDR2 YYEKEE (reference sequence). V lost 0 bases to trimming and J lost 6 bases; unmatched junction nucleotides: 14.

The chain uses TRBV19 and TRBJ1-5; D might be TRBD1 (6 bases). The CDR3 length is 13 residues. The germline gives CDR1 LNHDA, CDR2 SQIVND (reference sequence). Trimming stripped 7 bases from V and 7 bases from J, with 14 bases between. The CDR3 region has the DNA TGTGCCAGTAAGAGAGGGGGGGAACAGCCCCAGCATTTT. Translation gives CASKRGGEQPQHF.

The J gene is TRBJ2-7, the V gene TRBV4-1, with D possibly TRBD1 on 6 matching bases. Germline V gene data show CDR1 as MGHRA and CDR2 as YSYEKL. CDR3 length: 15 amino acids. V lost 4 bases and J 2 bases, leaving 15 bases between the germline ends. CDR3 protein: CASSPLGAGTYEQYF. The CDR3 DNA sequence: TGCGCCAGCAGCCCCCTGGGGGCAGGAACCTACGAGCAGTACTTC.

The V call is TRBV13, the J call TRBJ2-5; 7 bases agree with TRBD2. The CDR3 contains 16 residues. The V gene end was trimmed by 0 bases and the J gene end by 1 base; junction bases not matched to a gene: 5. Germline V CDR1 and CDR2: PRHDT, FYEKMQ (reference sequence). The CDR3: CASSLGRGGSQETQYF. CDR3 coding DNA: TGTGCCAGCAGCTTAGGTCGGGGCGGGAGCCAAGAGACCCAGTACTTC.

With respect to this clone: Sequence at one end of the junction differs from germline and may be a read error. V usage is TRBV5-4 and J usage is TRBJ2-7; 9 positions agree with TRBD2. The germline gives CDR1 SGHNT, CDR2 YYREEE (reference sequence). The CDR3 totals 15 residues. The CDR3 region has the DNA TGTGCCAGCAGCTTGGGGGGACTAGCCTCCTCCGAGCAGTACTTC. This codes for CASSLGGLASSEQYF.